Listed below are T cell receptor beta chains from one sample, sequenced in a study of response to subunit inactivated influenza vaccine. TCRdb recomputed calls from the RT-PCR reads with MiXCR, one row per CDR3 protein. The profile covers 400,000 to 650,000 distinct CDR3 sequences, with approximately 7.7% appearing a single time and around 12% taken by the ten largest. The sequencing used PBMCs from blood, collected about 24 months after vaccination. These TCRs come from a man between 50 and 70 years old who received an inactivated influenza vaccine. Both conserved end residues are trimmed from each CDR3. D genes are given only for firm matches.

CDR3 protein	D gene	V gene	J gene
ASSYSRVALAEQF	NA	TRBV6-2/TRBV6-3	TRBJ2-1
ASSRGAGSSYNEQF	NA	TRBV7-2	TRBJ2-1
ASSEPGLAGVTTEDEQY	TRBD2	TRBV2	TRBJ2-7
ATSDPNPGLDPDTQY	TRBD2	TRBV24-1	TRBJ2-3
ASSILSQGTDTQY	NA	TRBV19	TRBJ2-3
ASSQGPGQTPYEQY	NA	TRBV4-2	TRBJ2-7
ASSLRSGGEQY	NA	TRBV12-3/TRBV12-4	TRBJ2-7
ASSFGSKAGITDTQY	TRBD2	TRBV5-1	TRBJ2-3
SAPTSGEETQY	TRBD2	TRBV20-1	TRBJ2-5
ASSGRTGEVEQY	TRBD1	TRBV7-2	TRBJ2-7
ATSTQAGPAVSTDTQY	NA	TRBV24-1	TRBJ2-3
SVEVRGRVTDTQY	NA	TRBV29-1	TRBJ2-3
SAIQGAGRTDTQY	TRBD1	TRBV20-1	TRBJ2-3
ASSLDPGTSYEQY	NA	TRBV5-1	TRBJ2-7
ASSLGQGRGTEAF	NA	TRBV7-2	TRBJ1-1
ASSKTSVSYEQY	TRBD2	TRBV5-6	TRBJ2-7
ASSYTGLGSYNEQF	NA	TRBV7-9	TRBJ2-1
SASTGTTRYGYT	TRBD1	TRBV20-1	TRBJ1-2
ASSQDMTSGYEQY	TRBD2	TRBV4-2	TRBJ2-7
ASSYSQRPVYEQY	NA	TRBV6-5	TRBJ2-7
SASHKDRGRYGNEQF	TRBD1	TRBV20-1	TRBJ2-1
ASSQDPSGYNEQF	TRBD2	TRBV14	TRBJ2-1
SVLKGTSYGYT	NA	TRBV29-1	TRBJ1-2
SASNRPADTQY	NA	TRBV20-1	TRBJ2-3
ASSFLGNTGELF	NA	TRBV12-3/TRBV12-4	TRBJ2-2
SASEMSYEQY	NA	TRBV20-1	TRBJ2-7
ASSLGGGAQNIQY	NA	TRBV12-3/TRBV12-4	TRBJ2-4
ASSQASPHYGYT	NA	TRBV6-1	TRBJ1-2
ATSDRGKTQY	TRBD1	TRBV24-1	TRBJ2-5
ASSQDRLAGQETQY	TRBD2	TRBV4-3	TRBJ2-5
ASSLFPTGGTGSGNTIY	TRBD1	TRBV12-3/TRBV12-4	TRBJ1-3
ASSYSGTQY	NA	TRBV6-5	TRBJ2-5
ASKGEYEQY	NA	TRBV5-1	TRBJ2-7
ASSFGQNEQF	NA	TRBV7-9	TRBJ2-1
ASSRTLAGFSSYEQY	TRBD2	TRBV3-1	TRBJ2-7
ASSSSSGYQPQH	NA	TRBV12-3/TRBV12-4	TRBJ1-5
ASSLVGKAADTQY	NA	TRBV5-1	TRBJ2-3